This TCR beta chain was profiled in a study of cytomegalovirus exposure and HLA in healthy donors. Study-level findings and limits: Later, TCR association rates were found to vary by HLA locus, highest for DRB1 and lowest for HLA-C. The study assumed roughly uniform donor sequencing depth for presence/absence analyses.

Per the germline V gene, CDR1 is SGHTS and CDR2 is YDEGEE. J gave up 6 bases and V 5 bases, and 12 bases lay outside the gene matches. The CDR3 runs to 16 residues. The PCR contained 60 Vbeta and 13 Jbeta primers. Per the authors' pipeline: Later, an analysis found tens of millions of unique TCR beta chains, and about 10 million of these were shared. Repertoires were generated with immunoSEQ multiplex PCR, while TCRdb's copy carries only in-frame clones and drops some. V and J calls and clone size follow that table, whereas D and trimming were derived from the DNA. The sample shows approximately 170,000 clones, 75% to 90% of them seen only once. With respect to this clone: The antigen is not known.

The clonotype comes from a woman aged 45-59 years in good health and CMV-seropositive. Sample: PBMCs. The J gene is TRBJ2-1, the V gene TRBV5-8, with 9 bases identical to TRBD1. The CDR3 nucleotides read TGTGCCAGCAGAATGGGACAGGGAACCCTAGTCAATGAGCAGTTCTTC. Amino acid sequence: CASRMGQGTLVNEQFF.